The T cell receptor (beta chain) described here comes from a study of blood T cell repertoires in COVID-19. Authors' methods: Estimation of nucleated cell counts relied on the amplification of reference gene primers. Libraries were prepared by immunoSEQ multiplex PCR; TCRdb keeps only in-frame clonotypes and omits some of them. V, J and clone size derive from that table, while D and trimming were established from the DNA sequence. The repertoire holds fewer than 85,000 clones, with 88% as singletons. Trimming removed 6 bases from V and 0 bases from J, with 11 bases in between. This CDR3 is 14 amino acids long. Germline loops: CDR1 KGHSH, CDR2 LQKENI.

V is TRBV18 and J is TRBJ1-1; D unresolved. What was sequenced was peripheral blood. The TCR was taken from a human donor in a cohort sampled during active COVID-19. CDR3 sequence: CASSSQALNTEAFF. The CDR3 nucleotides are TGTGCCAGCTCCTCGCAGGCCTTGAACACTGAAGCTTTCTTT.